These T cell receptor beta chains were read from a single sample in a study of T cells in Graves' hyperthyroidism and ophthalmopathy. TCRdb re-called the multiplex PCR reads through MiXCR, storing one row per CDR3 protein. The table records about 350,000 distinct CDR3 sequences, 15% to 20% of them present only once. Sequenced material: blood. Source of these receptors: a young woman with Graves' hyperthyroidism. Each CDR3 is given with its conserved first and last residue.

v_call	j_call	cdr3_aa
TRBV12-3/TRBV12-4	TRBJ2-7	CASRFGSYEQYF
TRBV28	TRBJ1-2	CASSLMDLGNYGYTF
TRBV29-1	TRBJ1-2	CSVGWGQHYGYTF
TRBV20-1	TRBJ1-1	CSASAGTVINTEAFF
TRBV25-1	TRBJ2-2	CASKGLVTGELFF
TRBV7-9	TRBJ2-2	CASSAVLGGELFF
TRBV18	TRBJ1-5	CASSPSTNQPQHF
TRBV5-1	TRBJ2-2	CASSLASTGELFF
TRBV6-1	TRBJ2-7	CASNPYLNSYEQYF
TRBV3-1	TRBJ2-7	CASSQKGRTYEQYF
TRBV4-1	TRBJ1-1	CASSQEFGLTRGTEAFF
TRBV6-4	TRBJ2-2	CASSDPGRVNTGELFF
TRBV20-1	TRBJ1-5	CSAIYRRGNGNNQPQHF
TRBV20-1	TRBJ2-4	CSVRIQALNIQYF
TRBV24-1	TRBJ2-2	CATSDGTGRITGELFF
TRBV20-1	TRBJ2-2	CSARAKGTGELFF
TRBV28	TRBJ2-5	CASSETSGVETQYF
TRBV6-1	TRBJ2-2	CASTPEGQLRTGELFF
TRBV28	TRBJ1-1	CATSTRTEAFF
TRBV30	TRBJ2-5	CAWNAGGQETQYF
TRBV7-9	TRBJ1-1	CASSINQDGSEAFF
TRBV12-3/TRBV12-4	TRBJ1-2	CASSSSWGYHTF
TRBV6-1	TRBJ1-3	CASRPDPGKGNTIYF
TRBV5-1	TRBJ2-5	CASSLELARETQYF
TRBV6-1	TRBJ1-5	CASNLGHQPQHF
TRBV6-5	TRBJ2-7	CASSYGGRGYYEQYF
TRBV24-1	TRBJ2-2	CATSTGVWTGELFF
TRBV15	TRBJ1-1	CATSRDRDRTAFF
TRBV24-1	TRBJ2-5	CATSDPGTYQETQYF
TRBV18	TRBJ2-7	CASSPDLGREQYF
TRBV7-9	TRBJ1-1	CASSLWEGTVEAFF
TRBV11-2	TRBJ1-2	CASSFGQVLGYTF
TRBV18	TRBJ2-7	CASSPPNTAYEQYF
TRBV11-1	TRBJ2-5	CASSLERGTGETQYF
TRBV29-1	TRBJ1-1	CSVGQSNTEAFF
TRBV4-1	TRBJ1-3	CASSQDGPENSGNTIYF